The 27 T cell receptor beta chains given below trace back to one sample, sequenced in a study of shared clonotypes between healthy human individuals. Profiled with immunoSEQ multiplex PCR; TCRdb holds only in-frame clones, not every one. The sample lists under 600,000 clones; approximately 97% were seen once. Sequences were obtained from naive CD4+ T cells sorted from blood. Subset meaning: CD45RA+ positively selected. These receptors originate from a woman aged 25 to 45 in good health.

The chain couples TRBV9 to TRBJ2-5; TRBD2 aligns across 8 bases. The V gene end was trimmed by 0 bases and the J gene end by 2 bases; junction bases not matched to a gene: 9. In germline, CDR1 is SGDLS, CDR2 YYNGEE. The CDR3 covers 17 residues. The CDR3 sequence is CASSVALAGGRQETQYF. The CDR3 coding sequence is TGTGCCAGCAGCGTAGCTTTGGCGGGAGGTAGACAAGAGACCCAGTACTTC.

The rearrangement links TRBV28 to TRBJ1-1; a weak D match, TRBD1 (5 bases). V was trimmed by 4 bases and J by 4 bases, leaving 10 bases between them. CDR1 is MDHEN, CDR2 SYDVKM, per germline. The CDR3 extends over 13 amino acids. The CDR3 DNA sequence: TGTGCCAGCAGTTGGGGGGGTTCCACTGAAGCTTTCTTT. Amino acids: CASSWGGSTEAFF.

The chain recombines TRBV5-6 with TRBJ2-7; 7 nucleotides agree with TRBD1. Germline V lookup: CDR1 SGHDT, CDR2 YYEEEE. The CDR3 is 14 amino acids. V shed 4 bases, J shed 2 bases, and the junction held 6 bases outside the gene matches. The CDR3 region is CASSLQGRPYEQYF. The CDR3 region has the DNA TGTGCCAGCAGCCTACAGGGGCGTCCCTACGAGCAGTACTTC.

V and J are TRBV6-5 and TRBJ2-5, with D unclear. The DNA end lines up better with TRBJ2-7; the J call may be wrong. CDR3 size: 15 residues. Germline V gene sequence: CDR1 MNHEY, CDR2 SVGAGI. CDR3 protein: CASSYAYKKSYEQYF. In DNA form, the CDR3 reads TGTGCCAGCAGTTACGCGTACAAGAAATCCTACGAGCAGTACTTC.

In DNA form, the CDR3 reads TGTGCCAGCAGCTCCCCCCAGGACTATGGCTACACCTTC. Residues: CASSSPQDYGYTF. This chain links TRBV7-2 with TRBJ1-2; the D is unclear. Trimming took off 4 bases at V and 3 bases at J, with 9 bases between the two ends. The CDR3 extends over 13 amino acids. CDR1 is SGHTA, CDR2 FQGNSA, per germline.

The gene calls are TRBV7-8 and TRBJ2-1; 8 bases match TRBD2. CDR1 is SGHVS, CDR2 FQNEAQ, per germline. The CDR3 extends over 16 amino acids. The V gene end was trimmed by 2 bases and the J gene end by 4 bases; junction bases not matched to a gene: 7. The CDR3 loop is CASSLFTSGPYNEQFF. As DNA, the CDR3 is TGTGCCAGCAGCTTATTCACTAGCGGACCTTACAATGAGCAGTTCTTC.

The V call is TRBV7-2, the J call TRBJ2-2; 8 positions agree with TRBD2. V was clipped by 6 bases and J by 6 bases; unmatched bases: 9. The CDR3 covers 15 residues. Germline V gene data show CDR1 as SGHTA and CDR2 as FQGNSA. CDR3 in amino acids: CASRLGAGVPGELFF. The DNA of the CDR3 is TGTGCCAGCAGGCTCGGAGCGGGAGTTCCCGGGGAGCTGTTTTTT.

The chain combines TRBV29-1 with TRBJ2-7, with 9 nucleotides matching TRBD2. With 3 bases clipped from V and 2 bases from J, the junction kept 5 bases outside the gene matches. The CDR3 extends over 14 amino acids. Germline CDR1 is SQVTM and CDR2 is ANQGSEA. As DNA, the CDR3 is TGCAGCGTTGAGTCTGGCGGGAGGGCCTACGAGCAGTACTTC. The encoded protein is CSVESGGRAYEQYF.

CDR3 sequence: CASISGTSWDNEQFF. Here the CDR3 DNA reads TGTGCCAGCATTTCCGGGACTAGCTGGGACAATGAGCAGTTCTTC. The genes are TRBV28 and TRBJ2-1; 9 nucleotides line up with TRBD2. The CDR3 covers 15 residues. V shed 7 bases and J 5 bases; nucleotides not matched to a gene: 9. In germline, CDR1 is MDHEN, CDR2 SYDVKM.

V and J are TRBV19 and TRBJ2-2; the D gene is possibly TRBD1 (8 bases). This CDR3 spans 15 amino acids. The V gene lost 5 bases and the J gene lost 5 bases, with 15 bases spanning the gap. Germline V gene sequence: CDR1 LNHDA, CDR2 SQIVND (reference sequence). The CDR3 DNA reads TGTGCCAGTAGTCCCGGACAGGGACTAACCGGGGAGCTGTTTTTT. It specifies CASSPGQGLTGELFF.

This rearrangement joins TRBV5-1 to TRBJ2-5; possibly TRBD1 or TRBD2 for D (6 bases each). Germline V CDR1 and CDR2: SGHRS, YFSETQ. The CDR3 has 18 residues. Trimming shortened V by 2 bases and J by 1 base, and 21 bases separated the two germline ends. The CDR3 DNA is TGCGCCAGCAGCTTAGGGGGGACGGCGCGGCCTATCCAAGAGACCCAGTACTTC. Protein product: CASSLGGTARPIQETQYF.

V and J are TRBV5-4 and TRBJ2-2; no clear D. Trimming pared 0 bases from V and 4 bases from J, leaving 19 bases between. Germline-derived CDR1 and CDR2 are SGHNT and YYREEE (reference sequence). This CDR3 region has 18 residues. CDR3 nucleotide sequence: TGTGCCAGCAGCTTGGATTTTCGGACCCACTTCATCACCGGGGAGCTGTTTTTT. Its protein is CASSLDFRTHFITGELFF.

The CDR3 is CASSVVGDSYNEQFF. The CDR3 DNA is TGTGCCAGCAGCGTAGTAGGGGACTCCTACAATGAGCAGTTCTTC. The V gene is TRBV9, the J gene TRBJ2-1; D is perhaps TRBD1 (5 bases). The germline gives CDR1 SGDLS, CDR2 YYNGEE. Between the trimmed V and J ends, which lost 0 bases and 0 bases, there was a span of 7 bases. This CDR3 is built from 15 residues. The whole variable domain, remainder taken from reference TRBV9 and TRBJ2-1, is DSGVTQTPKHLITATGQRVTLRCSPRSGDLSVYWYQQSLDQGLQFLIQYYNGEERAKGNILERFSAQQFPDLHSELNLSSLELGDSALYFCASSVVGDSYNEQFFGPGTRLTVL.

The chain employs TRBV5-1 and TRBJ2-7; 7 nucleotides match TRBD1. V was clipped by 1 base and J by 5 bases; unmatched bases: 9. The CDR3 is 15 residues long. CDR1 and CDR2 (germline): SGHRS, YFSETQ. The CDR3, as DNA: TGCGCCAGCAGCTTGAGGGCAGGGGGAATCGACGAGCAGTACTTC. This sequence encodes CASSLRAGGIDEQYF.

The chain joins TRBV6-5 to TRBJ2-1; 9 nucleotides match TRBD1. The CDR3 is 15 residues long. The germline V gene has CDR1 MNHEY and CDR2 SVGAGI. Trimming removed 4 bases from V and 8 bases from J; junction bases left unmatched: 9. The CDR3 DNA sequence: TGTGCCAGCAGTTCCCTAGGGACAGGGTCCCATGAGCAGTTCTTC. The encoded protein is CASSSLGTGSHEQFF.

This clone appeared once. This CDR3 reads CASSLSGGSTGELFF. DNA of the CDR3: TGTGCCAGCAGCTTATCCGGGGGGTCCACCGGGGAGCTGTTTTTT. The V gene is TRBV13, the J gene TRBJ2-2; 7 bases agree with TRBD2. Germline CDR1 is PRHDT and CDR2 is FYEKMQ (reference sequence). There are 15 residues in the CDR3. V gave up 2 bases and J gave up 4 bases; unmatched junction bases: 4.

Only one count was recorded for this clone. J is TRBJ1-5 and V is TRBV28, with D maybe TRBD1 (5 bases). Germline CDR1 reads MDHEN; CDR2 reads SYDVKM. Trimming left V 7 bases short and J 4 bases short, with 11 bases between. The CDR3 runs to 13 residues. The CDR3 DNA reads as TGTGCCAGCATAGCGGGGGGGAATCAGCCCCAGCATTTT. This encodes CASIAGGNQPQHF.

The chain combines TRBV2 with TRBJ2-4, with 7 bases aligning to TRBD1. This CDR3 contains 13 residues. The germline V gene encodes CDR1 SNHLY and CDR2 FYNNEI. The V and J ends lost 10 bases and 1 base, in that order; junction bases with no gene match: 4. This chain's CDR3 is CATKGAAKNIQYF. The CDR3 DNA reads TGTGCCACGAAGGGGGCCGCCAAAAACATTCAGTACTTC.

This chain connects TRBV28 to TRBJ1-4; possible D gene TRBD1, 5 bases. The germline gives CDR1 MDHEN, CDR2 SYDVKM. This CDR3 is 15 amino acids long. The V and J ends lost 7 bases and 6 bases respectively, with 18 bases between them. The CDR3 here is CASIPGRVWDEKLFF. CDR3 DNA: TGTGCCAGCATCCCAGGCAGGGTGTGGGATGAAAAACTGTTTTTT.

The J gene is TRBJ2-7, the V gene TRBV27; perhaps TRBD2 as D (6 bases). In germline, CDR1 is MNHEY, CDR2 SMNVEV (reference sequence). This CDR3 is built from 16 residues. V was trimmed by 2 bases and J by 1 base, leaving 15 bases between them. The CDR3: CASSLRRGRASYEQYF. The DNA of the CDR3 is TGTGCCAGCAGTTTACGGCGGGGCAGGGCTTCCTACGAGCAGTACTTC.

The V and J genes are TRBV10-2 and TRBJ1-3; 8 bases map to TRBD1. The CDR3 runs 14 residues. Germline V gives CDR1 WSHSY, CDR2 SAAADI. V dropped 5 bases and J dropped 2; count of bases not matched to a gene: 2. CDR3 in amino acids: CASSWGQAGNTIYF. The CDR3 coding sequence is TGCGCCAGCAGTTGGGGACAGGCTGGAAACACCATATATTTT.

J is TRBJ1-6 and V is TRBV7-9, with D hard to call. The CDR3 covers 15 residues. Trimming removed 2 bases from V and 5 bases from J, with 10 bases in between. Per the germline V gene, CDR1 is SEHNR and CDR2 is FQNEAQ (reference sequence). This CDR3 reads CASSLINGNNSPLHF. The CDR3 DNA is TGTGCCAGCAGCTTAATTAACGGGAATAATTCACCCCTCCACTTT.

The chain carries TRBV5-6 and TRBJ1-4, with D unclear. The CDR3 length is 13 residues. V lost 5 bases, J lost 2 bases, and 7 bases lay in between. CDR1 is SGHDT, CDR2 YYEEEE, per germline. CDR3 sequence reads: CASRESTNEKLFF. CDR3 nucleotide sequence: TGTGCCAGCAGAGAATCTACTAATGAAAAACTGTTTTTT.

This clone is a singleton in its sample. The rearrangement joins TRBV28 to TRBJ2-7; 10 bases line up with TRBD1. J lost 2 bases, V lost 7 bases, and 8 bases had no gene match. This CDR3 comprises 15 residues. Germline CDR1 MDHEN, CDR2 SYDVKM. The CDR3 protein is CASINSGTGAYEQYF. CDR3 in DNA: TGTGCCAGCATTAATTCCGGGACAGGGGCCTACGAGCAGTACTTC.

This clone has a single count. J is TRBJ2-2 and V is TRBV7-3; 7 nucleotides agree with TRBD1. The CDR3 length is 17 residues. From germline, CDR1 is SGHTA and CDR2 FQGTGA. Trimming removed 5 bases from V and 6 bases from J; junction bases left unmatched: 15. The CDR3 here is CASSNPGGSFWAGELFF. The CDR3 DNA reads as TGTGCCAGCAGCAACCCAGGGGGAAGTTTCTGGGCCGGGGAGCTGTTTTTT. The full variable domain, completed using reference TRBV7-3 and TRBJ2-2, is GAGVSQTPSNKVTEKGKYVELRCDPISGHTALYWYRQSLGQGPEFLIYFQGTGAADDSGLPNDRFFAVRPEGSVSTLKIQRTERGDSAVYLCASSNPGGSFWAGELFFGEGSRLTVL.

This chain links TRBV18 with TRBJ2-1, with TRBD1 matching 10 bases. Germline V gene data show CDR1 as KGHSH and CDR2 as LQKENI. V lost 5 bases, J lost 6 bases, and 7 bases stayed unmatched. CDR3 length: 15 residues. For the CDR3, the DNA is TGTGCCAGCTCAATGGGACAGGGGTTGGGCAATGAGCAGTTCTTC. Its translation: CASSMGQGLGNEQFF.

V usage is TRBV7-8 and J usage is TRBJ1-3; D possibly corresponds to TRBD1 (6 bases). V was clipped by 5 bases and J by 4 bases, with 15 bases between them. Germline lookup yields CDR1 SGHVS and CDR2 FQNEAQ. This CDR3 region has 15 residues. The CDR3 DNA follows: TGTGCCAGCAGCCAACGGGACATCTACGGAAACACCATATATTTT. Its protein is CASSQRDIYGNTIYF.